The present TCR beta chain was sequenced within a study of response to subunit inactivated influenza vaccine. The V gene's germline CDR1 is MNHEY and CDR2 SVGAGI. V shed 4 bases and J shed 1 base, with 10 bases lying between them. The CDR3 has 14 amino acids. TCRdb re-called the RT-PCR reads through MiXCR, storing one row per CDR3 protein. The sample holds 750,000 to 850,000 distinct CDR3 sequences, approximately 18% seen once. The J gene is TRBJ1-1, the V gene TRBV6-5, with D uncertain. The sequence was collected from a man aged 50 to 59 who received an inactivated influenza vaccine. Source: PBMCs from blood, taken 5 to 6 days after vaccination. The CDR3 sequence: CASSFAEPNTEAFF. CDR3 in DNA: TGTGCCAGCAGTTTTGCGGAACCGAACACTGAAGCTTTCTTT.